Below, one T cell receptor (beta chain) is given with its context. This specimen belongs to a study of blood T cell repertoires in COVID-19. On the study more broadly: Samples came from the United States, Italy and Spain, spanning acute and convalescent COVID-19. The analysed material was cDNA or gDNA that came from T cells, B-cell-depleted T cells, or PBMCs.

Trimming shortened V by 0 bases and J by 6 bases, and 15 bases separated the two germline ends. The CDR3 is 16 residues long. Germline V gene lookup returns CDR1 MNHEY and CDR2 SVGAGI. Original analysis: Nucleated cell counts were estimated from reference gene primer amplification. Here immunoSEQ multiplex PCR was the method, and the copy in TCRdb shows in-frame clones only, minus some. That table supplies the V and J calls and clone size; D and trimming were determined from the DNA. The repertoire consists of 200,000 to 300,000 clones, with roughly 86% occurring once and the leading ten covering roughly 1.6%.

The gene calls are TRBV6-5 and TRBJ2-4, with D possibly matching TRBD1 (5 bases). The sequence came from a woman aged 55-69 years who had recovered from COVID-19. What was sequenced was peripheral blood. This CDR3 reads CASSYSGEAVGNIQYF. The CDR3 DNA sequence: TGTGCCAGCAGTTACTCAGGGGAAGCAGTTGGAAACATTCAGTACTTC.